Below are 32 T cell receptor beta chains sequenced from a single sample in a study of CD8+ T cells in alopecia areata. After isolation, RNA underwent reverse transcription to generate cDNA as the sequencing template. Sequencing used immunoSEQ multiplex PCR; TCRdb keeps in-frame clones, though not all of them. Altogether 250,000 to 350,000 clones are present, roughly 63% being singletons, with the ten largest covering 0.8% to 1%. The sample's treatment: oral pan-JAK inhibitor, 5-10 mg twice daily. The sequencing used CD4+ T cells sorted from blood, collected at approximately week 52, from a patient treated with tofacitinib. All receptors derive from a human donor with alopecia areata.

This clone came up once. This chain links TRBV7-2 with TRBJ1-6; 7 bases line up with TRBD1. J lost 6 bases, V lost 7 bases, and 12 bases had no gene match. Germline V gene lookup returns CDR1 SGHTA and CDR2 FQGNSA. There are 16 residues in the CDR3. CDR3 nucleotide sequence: TGTGCCAGCACCCACAGGGGTGTACGTTTTAATTCACCCCTCCACTTT. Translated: CASTHRGVRFNSPLHF.

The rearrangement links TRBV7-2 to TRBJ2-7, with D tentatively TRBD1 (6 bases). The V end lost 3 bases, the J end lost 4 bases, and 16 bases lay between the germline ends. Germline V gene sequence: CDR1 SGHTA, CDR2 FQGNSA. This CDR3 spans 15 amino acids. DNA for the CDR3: TGTGCCAGCAGCTTGCTGAGGACAGAGCTTTACGAGCAGTACTTC. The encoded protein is CASSLLRTELYEQYF.

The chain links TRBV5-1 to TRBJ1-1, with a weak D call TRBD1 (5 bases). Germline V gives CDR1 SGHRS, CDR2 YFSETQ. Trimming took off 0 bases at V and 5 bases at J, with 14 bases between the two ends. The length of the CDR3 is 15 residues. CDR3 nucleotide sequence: TGCGCCAGCAGCTTGGGACAGACGAGAGGAACTGAAGCTTTCTTT. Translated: CASSLGQTRGTEAFF.

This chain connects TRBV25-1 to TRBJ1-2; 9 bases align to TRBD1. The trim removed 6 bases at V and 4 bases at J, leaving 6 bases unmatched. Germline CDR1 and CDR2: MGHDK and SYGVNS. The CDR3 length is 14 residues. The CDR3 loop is CASSPGTGSYGYTF. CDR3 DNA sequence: TGTGCCAGCAGCCCCGGGACAGGGAGCTATGGCTACACCTTC.

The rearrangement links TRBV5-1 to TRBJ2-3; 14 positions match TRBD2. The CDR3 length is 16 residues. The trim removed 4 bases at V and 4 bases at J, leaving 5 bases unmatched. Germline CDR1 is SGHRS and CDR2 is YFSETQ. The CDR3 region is CASSVGLAGVADTQYF. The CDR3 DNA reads TGCGCCAGCAGCGTGGGACTAGCGGGGGTCGCAGATACGCAGTATTTT.

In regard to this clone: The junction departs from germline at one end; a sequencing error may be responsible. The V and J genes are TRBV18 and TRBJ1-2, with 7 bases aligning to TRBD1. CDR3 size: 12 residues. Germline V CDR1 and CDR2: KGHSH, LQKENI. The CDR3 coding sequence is TGTGCCAGCTCACCCCCAGACAGGGCAGCCGCCTTC. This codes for CASSPPDRAAAF.

CDR3 loop: CASSPDRGTEAFF. The CDR3 bases are TGTGCCAGCAGCCCGGACAGGGGCACTGAAGCTTTCTTT. This rearrangement joins TRBV4-2 to TRBJ1-1; 9 bases fit TRBD1. Trimming removed 4 bases from V and 4 bases from J; junction bases left unmatched: 1. The V gene's germline CDR1 is LGHNA and CDR2 YNFKEQ. This CDR3 comprises 13 residues.

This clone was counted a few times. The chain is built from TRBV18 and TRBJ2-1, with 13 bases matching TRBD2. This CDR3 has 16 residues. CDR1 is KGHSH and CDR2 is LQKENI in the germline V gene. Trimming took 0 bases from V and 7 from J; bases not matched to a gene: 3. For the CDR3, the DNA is TGTGCCAGCTCACCACCGGGGACTAGCGGGGCAAATGAGCAGTTCTTC. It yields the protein CASSPPGTSGANEQFF.

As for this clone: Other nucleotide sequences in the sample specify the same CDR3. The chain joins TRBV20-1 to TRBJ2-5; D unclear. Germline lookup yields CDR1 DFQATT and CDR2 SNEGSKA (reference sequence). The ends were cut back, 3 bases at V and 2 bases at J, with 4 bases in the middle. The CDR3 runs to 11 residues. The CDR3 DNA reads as TGCAGTGCTAGGGCTCAAGAGACCCAGTACTTC. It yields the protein CSARAQETQYF.

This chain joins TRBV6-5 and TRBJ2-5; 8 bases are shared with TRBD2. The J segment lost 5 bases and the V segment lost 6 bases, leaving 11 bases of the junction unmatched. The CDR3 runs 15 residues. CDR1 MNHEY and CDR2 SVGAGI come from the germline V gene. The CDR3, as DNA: TGTGCCAGCAGGCCCGGGACTAGAGCTTCGGAGACCCAGTACTTC. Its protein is CASRPGTRASETQYF.

Written as DNA, the CDR3 is TGTGCCAGCAGCTCGACAGTACACGAGCAGTACTTC. Amino acid sequence: CASSSTVHEQYF. The rearrangement uses TRBV7-9 and TRBJ2-7; possibly TRBD1 for D (5 bases). V lost 4 bases and J 5 bases, leaving 9 bases between the germline ends. Looked up from germline, CDR1 is SEHNR and CDR2 is FQNEAQ (reference sequence). This CDR3 spans 12 amino acids. The full variable domain, its missing parts supplied by reference TRBV7-9 and TRBJ2-7, is DTGVSQNPRHKITKRGQNVTFRCDPISEHNRLYWYRQTLGQGPEFLTYFQNEAQLEKSRLLSDRFSAERPKGSFSTLEIQRTEQGDSAMYLCASSSTVHEQYFGPGTRLTVT.

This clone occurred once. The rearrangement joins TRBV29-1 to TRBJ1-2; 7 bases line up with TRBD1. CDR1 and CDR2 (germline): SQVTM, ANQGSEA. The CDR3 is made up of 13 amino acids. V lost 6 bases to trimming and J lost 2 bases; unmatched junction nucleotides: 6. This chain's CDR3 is CSVETGYNYGYTF. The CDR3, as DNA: TGCAGCGTCGAGACAGGGTACAACTATGGCTACACCTTC.

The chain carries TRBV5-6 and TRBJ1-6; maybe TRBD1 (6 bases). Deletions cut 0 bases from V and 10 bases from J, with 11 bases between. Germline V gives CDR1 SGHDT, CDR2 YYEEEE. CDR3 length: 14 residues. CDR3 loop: CASSLGGRHSPLHF. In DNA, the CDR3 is TGTGCCAGCAGCTTGGGGGGGCGGCACTCACCCCTCCACTTT.

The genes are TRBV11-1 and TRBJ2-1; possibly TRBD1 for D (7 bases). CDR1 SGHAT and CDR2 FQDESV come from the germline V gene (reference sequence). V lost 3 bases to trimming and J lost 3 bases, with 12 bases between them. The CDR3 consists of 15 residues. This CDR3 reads CASSFQGGLYNEQFF. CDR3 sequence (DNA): TGTGCCAGCAGCTTCCAGGGGGGTCTCTACAATGAGCAGTTCTTC.

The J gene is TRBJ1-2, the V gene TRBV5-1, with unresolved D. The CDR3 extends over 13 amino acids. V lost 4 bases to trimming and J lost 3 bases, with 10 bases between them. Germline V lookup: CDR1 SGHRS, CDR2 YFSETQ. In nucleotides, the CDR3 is TGCGCCAGCAGCACTCGACCCGACTATGGCTACACCTTC. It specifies CASSTRPDYGYTF.

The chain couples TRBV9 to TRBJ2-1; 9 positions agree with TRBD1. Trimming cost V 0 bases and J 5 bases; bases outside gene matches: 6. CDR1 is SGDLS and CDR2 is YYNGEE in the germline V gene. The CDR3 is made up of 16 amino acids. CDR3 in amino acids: CASSVGGTGFDNEQFF. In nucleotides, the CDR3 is TGTGCCAGCAGCGTAGGGGGGACAGGGTTTGACAATGAGCAGTTCTTC.

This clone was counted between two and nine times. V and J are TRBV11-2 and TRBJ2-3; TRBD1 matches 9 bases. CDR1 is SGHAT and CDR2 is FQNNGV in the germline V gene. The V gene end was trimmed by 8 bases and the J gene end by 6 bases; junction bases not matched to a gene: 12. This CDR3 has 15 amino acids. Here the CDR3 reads CASRWGQGSFDTQYF. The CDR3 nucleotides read TGTGCCAGCCGGTGGGGACAGGGAAGTTTTGATACGCAGTATTTT. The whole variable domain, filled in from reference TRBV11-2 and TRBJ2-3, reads EAGVAQSPRYKIIEKRQSVAFWCNPISGHATLYWYQQILGQGPKLLIQFQNNGVVDDSQLPKDRFSAERLKGVDSTLKIQPAKLEDSAVYLCASRWGQGSFDTQYFGPGTRLTVL.

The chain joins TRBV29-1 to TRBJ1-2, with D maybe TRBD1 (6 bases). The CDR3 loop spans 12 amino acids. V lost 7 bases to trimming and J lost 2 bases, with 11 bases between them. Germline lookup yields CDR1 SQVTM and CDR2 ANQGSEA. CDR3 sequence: CSAGGANYGYTF. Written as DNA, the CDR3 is TGCAGCGCGGGGGGGGCGAACTATGGCTACACCTTC. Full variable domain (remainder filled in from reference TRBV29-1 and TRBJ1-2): SAVISQKPSRDICQRGTSLTIQCQVDSQVTMMFWYRQQPGQSLTLIATANQGSEATYESGFVIDKFPISRPNLTFSTLTVSNMSPEDSSIYLCSAGGANYGYTFGSGTRLTVV.

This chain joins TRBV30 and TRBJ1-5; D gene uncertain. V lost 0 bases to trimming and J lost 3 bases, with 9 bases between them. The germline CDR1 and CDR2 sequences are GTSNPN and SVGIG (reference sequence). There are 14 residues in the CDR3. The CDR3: CAWSVGPINQPQHF. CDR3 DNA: TGTGCCTGGAGTGTCGGACCGATCAATCAGCCCCAGCATTTT.

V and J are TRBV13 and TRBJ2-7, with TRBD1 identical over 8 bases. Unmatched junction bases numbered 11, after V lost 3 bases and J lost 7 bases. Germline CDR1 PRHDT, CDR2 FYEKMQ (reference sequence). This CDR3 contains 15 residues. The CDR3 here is CASSLNRGMSREQYF. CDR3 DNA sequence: TGTGCCAGCAGCTTGAACAGGGGGATGAGTCGGGAGCAGTACTTC.

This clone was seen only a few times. The CDR3 DNA reads TGTGCCAGCAGGGCGGACCCGGGCCCAAATTCACCCCTCCACTTT. Its translation: CASRADPGPNSPLHF. The V gene is TRBV25-1, the J gene TRBJ1-6; no definite D call. From germline, CDR1 is MGHDK and CDR2 SYGVNS. V was shortened by 6 bases and J by 7 bases, with 16 bases between the two germline ends. This CDR3 is built from 15 residues. Filled out from reference TRBV25-1 and TRBJ1-6, the complete variable domain reads EADIYQTPRYLVIGTGKKITLECSQTMGHDKMYWYQQDPGMELHLIHYSYGVNSTEKGDLSSESTVSRIRTEHFPLTLESARPSHTSQYLCASRADPGPNSPLHFGNGTRLTVT.

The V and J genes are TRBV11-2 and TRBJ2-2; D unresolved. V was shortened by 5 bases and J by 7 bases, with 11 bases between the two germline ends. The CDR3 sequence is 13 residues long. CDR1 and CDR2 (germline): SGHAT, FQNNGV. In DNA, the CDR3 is TGTGCCAGCAGCGGGTGGGTCCACGGGGAGCTGTTTTTT. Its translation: CASSGWVHGELFF.

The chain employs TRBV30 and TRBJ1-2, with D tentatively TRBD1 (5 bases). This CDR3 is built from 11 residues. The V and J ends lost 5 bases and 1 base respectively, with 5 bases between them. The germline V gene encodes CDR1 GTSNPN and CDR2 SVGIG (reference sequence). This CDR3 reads CAWQGNYGYTF. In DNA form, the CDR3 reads TGTGCCTGGCAGGGTAACTATGGCTACACCTTC.

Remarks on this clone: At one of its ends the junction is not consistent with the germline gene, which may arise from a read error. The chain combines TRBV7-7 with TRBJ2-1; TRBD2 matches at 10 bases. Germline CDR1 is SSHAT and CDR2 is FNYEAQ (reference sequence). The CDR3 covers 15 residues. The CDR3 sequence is CASSPGTSAHNEQFF. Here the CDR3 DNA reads TGTGCTAGCAGCCCCGGGACTAGCGCCCACAATGAGCAGTTCTTC.

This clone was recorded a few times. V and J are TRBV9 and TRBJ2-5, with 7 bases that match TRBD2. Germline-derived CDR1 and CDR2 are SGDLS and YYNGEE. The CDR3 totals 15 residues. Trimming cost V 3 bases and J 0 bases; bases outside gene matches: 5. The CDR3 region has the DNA TGTGCCAGCAGCGGACACGCGGGGGACCAAGAGACCCAGTACTTC. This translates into CASSGHAGDQETQYF.

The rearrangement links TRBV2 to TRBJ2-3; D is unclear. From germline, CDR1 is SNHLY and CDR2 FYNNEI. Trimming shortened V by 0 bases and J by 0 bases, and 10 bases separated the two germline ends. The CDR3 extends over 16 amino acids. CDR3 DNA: TGTGCCAGCAGTGAAGCGCGACCTGCTAGCACAGATACGCAGTATTTT. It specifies CASSEARPASTDTQYF.

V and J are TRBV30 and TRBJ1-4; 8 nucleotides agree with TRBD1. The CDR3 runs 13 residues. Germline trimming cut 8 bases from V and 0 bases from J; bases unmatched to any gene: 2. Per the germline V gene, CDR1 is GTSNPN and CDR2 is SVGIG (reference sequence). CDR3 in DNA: TGTGCCGGGACAGGTCCAACTAATGAAAAACTGTTTTTT. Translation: CAGTGPTNEKLFF. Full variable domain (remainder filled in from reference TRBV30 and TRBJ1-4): SQTIHQWPATLVQPVGSPLSLECTVEGTSNPNLYWYRQAAGRGLQLLFYSVGIGQISSEVPQNLSASRPQDRQFILSSKKLLLSDSGFYLCAGTGPTNEKLFFGSGTQLSVL.

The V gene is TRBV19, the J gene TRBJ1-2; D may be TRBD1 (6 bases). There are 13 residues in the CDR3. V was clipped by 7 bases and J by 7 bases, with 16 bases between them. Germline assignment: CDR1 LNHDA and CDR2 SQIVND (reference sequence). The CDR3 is CASTASQGGGYTF. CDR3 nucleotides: TGTGCCAGTACCGCGTCACAGGGTGGTGGCTACACCTTC.

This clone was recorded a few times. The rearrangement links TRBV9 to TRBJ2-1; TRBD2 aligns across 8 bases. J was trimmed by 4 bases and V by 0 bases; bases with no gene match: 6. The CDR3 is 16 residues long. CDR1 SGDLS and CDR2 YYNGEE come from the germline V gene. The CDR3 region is CASSVGSSGEYNEQFF. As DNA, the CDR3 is TGTGCCAGCAGCGTAGGGAGTAGCGGGGAGTACAATGAGCAGTTCTTC.

The CDR3 region is CASSLLAGLSYNEQFF. CDR3 sequence (DNA): TGTGCCAGCAGTTTATTAGCGGGGTTATCCTACAATGAGCAGTTCTTC. The V gene is TRBV27, the J gene TRBJ2-1; 8 nucleotides line up with TRBD2. Germline CDR1 MNHEY, CDR2 SMNVEV (reference sequence). The CDR3 totals 16 residues. V was clipped by 1 base and J by 1 base; unmatched bases: 3.

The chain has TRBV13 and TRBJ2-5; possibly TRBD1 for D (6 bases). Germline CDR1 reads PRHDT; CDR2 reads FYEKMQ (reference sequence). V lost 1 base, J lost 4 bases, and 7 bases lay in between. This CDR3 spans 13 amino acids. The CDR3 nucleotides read TGTGCCAGCAGCTTAGTAGGGGGAGAGACCCAGTACTTC. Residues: CASSLVGGETQYF.

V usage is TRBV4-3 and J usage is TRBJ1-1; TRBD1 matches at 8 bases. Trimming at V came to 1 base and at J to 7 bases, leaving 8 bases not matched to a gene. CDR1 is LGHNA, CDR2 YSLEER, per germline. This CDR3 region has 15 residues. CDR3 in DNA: TGCGCCAGCAGCCAAGGGACGACAGGGGCGGGTGAAGCTTTCTTT. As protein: CASSQGTTGAGEAFF.